This TCR beta chain was profiled in a study of T cell repertoires in cytomegalovirus infection. Study-level background: Evidence of both CMV infection and a matching HLA type came from public TCR beta signatures.

This clonotype came up a few times. Its antigen is currently unknown. General study results and limits: CMV-specific HLA-C-restricted TCR beta clonotypes dominated the ex vivo response.

In TCRdb, the reads were re-called with MiXCR into one record per CDR3 protein. The sample lists nearly 450,000 distinct CDR3 sequences; about a third were seen once. This receptor was identified in a human donor in good health (CMV status not recorded). Some clones in this sample may be carry-over from other donors' samples. Source material: PBMCs.

CDR3: CATSSGGTGWRSPLHF. CDR3 bases: TGTGCCACCAGCTCCGGAGGGACAGGGTGGCGATCACCCCTCCACTTT. The chain employs TRBV15 and TRBJ1-6, with TRBD1 identical over 9 bases. The CDR3 runs to 16 residues. The germline V gene encodes CDR1 LNHNV and CDR2 YYDKDF (reference sequence). The trim removed 5 bases at V and 10 bases at J, leaving 12 bases unmatched.